One and the same sample provided the 27 T cell receptor beta chains below, sequenced in a study of blood T cell repertoires in COVID-19. Profiled with immunoSEQ multiplex PCR; TCRdb holds only in-frame clones, not every one. The sample shows hundreds of thousands of clones, around 92% of them seen only once. The specimen was PBMCs or T cells enriched from blood (not recorded which). All receptors come from a woman in her forties or fifties who had been exposed to COVID-19.

The rearrangement links TRBV4-1 to TRBJ1-2, with D tentatively TRBD1 (5 bases). The germline CDR1 and CDR2 sequences are MGHRA and YSYEKL. The CDR3 is 13 residues long. The V end was cut by 4 bases, the J end by 3 bases, with 9 bases between. The CDR3 DNA is TGCGCCAGCAGCCCCAGGGATCACTATGGCTACACCTTC. It is translated as CASSPRDHYGYTF.

This clone is a singleton in its sample. This sequence joins TRBV7-2 and TRBJ2-1; 12 bases match TRBD2. V dropped 5 bases and J dropped 5; count of bases not matched to a gene: 4. Germline V gene sequence: CDR1 SGHTA, CDR2 FQGNSA. The CDR3 is made up of 15 amino acids. CDR3 nucleotide sequence: TGTGCCAGCAGCCAAACTAGCGGGGGGAACAATGAGCAGTTCTTC. It encodes CASSQTSGGNNEQFF.

This clone was detected only a few times. V and J are TRBV28 and TRBJ1-3; D may be TRBD1 (5 bases). The V end was cut by 8 bases, the J end by 4 bases, with 9 bases between. The CDR3 length is 12 residues. Germline V lookup: CDR1 MDHEN, CDR2 SYDVKM. The CDR3 DNA follows: TGTGCCAGCGGCAGGGCCGGAAACACCATATATTTT. Translation: CASGRAGNTIYF.

The rearrangement joins TRBV27 to TRBJ1-5; possibly TRBD1 for D (5 bases). This CDR3 spans 15 amino acids. The germline V gene encodes CDR1 MNHEY and CDR2 SMNVEV (reference sequence). Trimming left V 8 bases short and J 0 bases short, with 14 bases between. The CDR3 spells CASRVTAYSNQPQHF. CDR3 DNA: TGTGCCAGCCGCGTGACAGCCTATAGCAATCAGCCCCAGCATTTT.

This chain links TRBV3-1 (or the pseudogene TRBV3-2) with TRBJ1-3, with D maybe TRBD1 (5 bases). In germline, CDR1 is LGHDT, CDR2 YNNKEL (reference sequence). The CDR3 loop spans 15 amino acids. V was cut by 1 base and J by 2 bases, with 9 bases left in between. The CDR3 nucleotides read TGTGCCAGCAGCCAAGTGGCGGGGGCTGGAAACACCATATATTTT. Amino acids: CASSQVAGAGNTIYF.

This chain connects TRBV4-1 to TRBJ1-2; no reliable D call. The CDR3 is 15 amino acids. Per germline, CDR1 MGHRA and CDR2 YSYEKL. V was shortened by 0 bases and J by 4 bases, with 12 bases between the two germline ends. CDR3: CASSQDLPVPYGYTF. For the CDR3, the DNA is TGCGCCAGCAGCCAAGATCTCCCAGTTCCCTATGGCTACACCTTC.

This chain uses TRBV3-1 (or the pseudogene TRBV3-2) with TRBJ2-2; D possibly corresponds to TRBD2 (5 bases). Germline V gene data show CDR1 as LGHDT and CDR2 as YNNKEL (reference sequence). V gave up 5 bases and J gave up 3 bases, with 22 bases separating them. This CDR3 has 18 amino acids. The chain's CDR3 is CASSVNLLGPLDTGELFF. In DNA form, the CDR3 reads TGTGCCAGCAGCGTTAATCTACTAGGACCCCTCGACACCGGGGAGCTGTTTTTT.

The chain uses TRBV3-1 (or the pseudogene TRBV3-2) and TRBJ2-5; tentatively, D is TRBD2 (5 bases). The V gene lost 0 bases and the J gene lost 9 bases, with 8 bases spanning the gap. The V gene's germline CDR1 is LGHDT and CDR2 YNNKEL (reference sequence). The CDR3 spans 12 residues. CDR3 in amino acids: CASSQDRRPQYF. In nucleotides, the CDR3 is TGTGCCAGCAGCCAAGATCGGAGGCCCCAGTACTTC.

The rearrangement joins TRBV7-8 to TRBJ1-1; possibly TRBD1 for D (5 bases). Between the trimmed V and J ends, which lost 5 bases and 0 bases, there was a span of 13 bases. CDR3 length: 15 residues. CDR1 and CDR2 from the germline V gene are SGHVS and FQNEAQ. CDR3 protein: CASSPQTVMNTEAFF. The CDR3 DNA reads TGTGCCAGCAGCCCTCAGACAGTTATGAACACTGAAGCTTTCTTT.

This chain uses TRBV19 with TRBJ1-1; maybe TRBD1 (5 bases). The V end was cut by 4 bases, the J end by 2 bases, with 14 bases between. Per the germline V gene, CDR1 is LNHDA and CDR2 is SQIVND (reference sequence). The length of the CDR3 is 15 residues. The CDR3 nucleotides read TGTGCCAGTAGTAGCGGTAGACAGTTCAACACTGAAGCTTTCTTT. This encodes CASSSGRQFNTEAFF.

V is TRBV12-3 or TRBV12-4 and J is TRBJ1-2; the match to TRBD1 covers 9 bases. There are 13 residues in the CDR3. The trim removed 5 bases at V and 2 bases at J, leaving 0 bases unmatched. The CDR3: CASSGTGNYGYTF. As DNA, the CDR3 is TGTGCCAGCAGTGGGACAGGGAACTATGGCTACACCTTC.

This chain uses TRBV5-1 with TRBJ1-2, with 9 bases that match TRBD1. The CDR3 is made up of 17 amino acids. The germline V gene encodes CDR1 SGHRS and CDR2 YFSETQ. Losses at the gene ends were 3 bases for V and 0 bases for J; bases not matched to a gene: 9. In DNA, the CDR3 is TGCGCCAGCAGCTCGGGACAGGGAGGCGAGGCTAACTATGGCTACACCTTC. Amino acids: CASSSGQGGEANYGYTF.

The count of this clone is one. The gene calls are TRBV19 and TRBJ2-1; TRBD1 might be the D (6 bases). Trimming removed 5 bases from V and 8 bases from J, with 16 bases in between. CDR1 and CDR2 (germline): LNHDA, SQIVND (reference sequence). The CDR3 runs to 14 residues. CDR3: CASSLRQAGDEQFF. In nucleotides, the CDR3 is TGTGCCAGTAGTTTGAGACAGGCCGGGGATGAGCAGTTCTTC.

This chain links TRBV30 with TRBJ2-4; 7 positions match TRBD2. The ends lost 5 bases at V and 8 bases at J; junction bases unmatched: 12. The CDR3 sequence is 14 residues long. CDR1 GTSNPN and CDR2 SVGIG come from the germline V gene (reference sequence). CDR3 bases: TGTGCCTGGGGGGGAGGGCAGCCCTTTGACATTCAGTACTTC. Encoded protein: CAWGGGQPFDIQYF.

The chain links TRBV19 to TRBJ1-2; 7 nucleotides agree with TRBD1. There are 14 residues in the CDR3. Losses at the gene ends were 10 bases for V and 2 bases for J; bases not matched to a gene: 10. From germline, CDR1 is LNHDA and CDR2 SQIVND (reference sequence). The CDR3 spells CATGDSHFNYGYTF. The DNA of the CDR3 is TGTGCCACAGGGGACAGCCATTTCAACTATGGCTACACCTTC.

The V and J genes are TRBV2 and TRBJ2-1; 8 bases align to TRBD2. Germline CDR1 SNHLY, CDR2 FYNNEI. With 3 bases clipped from V and 2 bases from J, the junction kept 21 bases outside the gene matches. There are 21 residues in the CDR3. This CDR3 is CASSEGFGMRGAAPTYNEQFF. Here the CDR3 DNA reads TGTGCCAGCAGTGAGGGGTTTGGGATGCGGGGGGCCGCCCCTACCTACAATGAGCAGTTCTTC.

J is TRBJ1-5 and V is TRBV19; D gene ambiguous. The CDR3 covers 14 residues. The V gene lost 3 bases and the J gene lost 5 bases, with 11 bases spanning the gap. Germline lookup yields CDR1 LNHDA and CDR2 SQIVND (reference sequence). The CDR3 loop is CASSIHRRDQPQHF. Here the CDR3 DNA reads TGTGCCAGTAGTATCCACCGTCGGGATCAGCCCCAGCATTTT.

The chain joins TRBV20-1 to TRBJ2-1; 10 nucleotides align to TRBD2. Trimming at V came to 3 bases and at J to 10 bases, leaving 9 bases not matched to a gene. Looked up from germline, CDR1 is DFQATT and CDR2 is SNEGSKA (reference sequence). CDR3 size: 14 residues. The CDR3 coding sequence is TGCAGTGCTAGTAGCCCTAGCGGGGGCTTGGAGCAGTTCTTC. This codes for CSASSPSGGLEQFF.

The chain carries TRBV5-5 and TRBJ2-7; TRBD1 aligns across 10 bases. CDR3 length: 14 amino acids. CDR1 and CDR2 from the germline V gene are SGHKS and YYEKEE (reference sequence). The V segment lost 3 bases and the J segment 5 bases; nucleotides outside the gene matches: 5. CDR3 nucleotides: TGTGCCAGCAGCTCCTGGGACAGGGGCCACGAGCAGTACTTC. Protein: CASSSWDRGHEQYF. The variable domain in full, completed from reference TRBV5-5 and TRBJ2-7, reads DAGVTQSPTHLIKTRGQQVTLRCSPISGHKSVSWYQQVLGQGPQFIFQYYEKEERGRGNFPDRFSARQFPNYSSELNVNALLLGDSALYLCASSSWDRGHEQYFGPGTRLTVT.

The CDR3 DNA sequence: TGTGCCAGCAGCCAAGTGTTTACAGATCCTAACTATGGCTACACCTTC. This codes for CASSQVFTDPNYGYTF. V usage is TRBV3-1 (or the pseudogene TRBV3-2) and J usage is TRBJ1-2; D is ambiguous. V was shortened by 1 base and J by 0 bases, with 12 bases between the two germline ends. The CDR3 has 16 amino acids. The germline gives CDR1 LGHDT, CDR2 YNNKEL (reference sequence).

The chain joins TRBV28 to TRBJ2-7; the match to TRBD1 covers 7 bases. Losses at the gene ends were 6 bases for V and 2 bases for J; bases not matched to a gene: 7. This CDR3 spans 14 amino acids. The germline gives CDR1 MDHEN, CDR2 SYDVKM. CDR3: CASSTQDRAYEQYF. CDR3 DNA sequence: TGTGCCAGCAGCACCCAAGACAGGGCCTACGAGCAGTACTTC.

The chain uses TRBV19 and TRBJ1-1; D possibly corresponds to TRBD1 (5 bases). The CDR3 is 15 residues long. Looked up from germline, CDR1 is LNHDA and CDR2 is SQIVND (reference sequence). Trimming removed 5 bases from V and 1 base from J, with 14 bases in between. In DNA form, the CDR3 reads TGTGCCAGTAGTGACAGATCCACAGGGAACACTGAAGCTTTCTTT. Translating gives CASSDRSTGNTEAFF.

The genes are TRBV2 and TRBJ2-5, with 10 positions matching TRBD2. In germline, CDR1 is SNHLY, CDR2 FYNNEI. The length of the CDR3 is 15 residues. V shed 6 bases, J shed 2 bases, and the junction held 6 bases outside the gene matches. The CDR3 sequence is CASRRIAGGQETQYF. The CDR3 DNA follows: TGTGCCAGCAGGCGAATAGCGGGGGGTCAAGAGACCCAGTACTTC.

In its sample, this clone was seen a few times. The chain combines TRBV29-1 with TRBJ1-4; 8 bases are shared with TRBD1. The CDR3 covers 15 residues. Unmatched junction bases numbered 15, after V lost 7 bases and J lost 8 bases. CDR1 SQVTM and CDR2 ANQGSEA come from the germline V gene. This CDR3 is CSAKLSGGQDEKLFF. CDR3 nucleotide sequence: TGCAGCGCCAAATTATCTGGGGGACAGGACGAAAAACTGTTTTTT.

This rearrangement joins TRBV19 to TRBJ2-7; 15 nucleotides agree with TRBD2. The J segment lost 1 base and the V segment lost 4 bases, leaving 8 bases of the junction unmatched. This CDR3 spans 18 amino acids. CDR1 is LNHDA, CDR2 SQIVND, per germline (reference sequence). This CDR3 is CASSTRTSGGESSYEQYF. The CDR3 DNA reads TGTGCCAGTAGTACTAGGACTAGCGGGGGGGAATCATCCTACGAGCAGTACTTC.

The J gene is TRBJ2-1, the V gene TRBV29-1; tentatively, D is TRBD2 (6 bases). Germline CDR1 reads SQVTM; CDR2 reads ANQGSEA. V lost 7 bases, J lost 3 bases, and 19 bases lay in between. This CDR3 spans 15 amino acids. This chain's CDR3 is CSAQLLSGLYNEQFF. The CDR3 region has the DNA TGCAGCGCCCAATTGCTTAGCGGCCTCTACAATGAGCAGTTCTTC.

This sequence joins TRBV28 and TRBJ2-3, with D maybe TRBD2 (6 bases). This CDR3 region has 15 residues. CDR1 and CDR2 (germline): MDHEN, SYDVKM. The ends were cut back, 4 bases at V and 2 bases at J, with 13 bases in the middle. The chain's CDR3 is CASSSNRDFTDTQYF. The CDR3 nucleotides read TGTGCCAGCAGTTCTAATCGGGACTTCACAGATACGCAGTATTTT.